In this sample, the clone carrying this T cell receptor beta chain turned up a few times. The target antigen is unknown. These data belong to a study of Graves' ophthalmopathy and Graves' hyperthyroidism. Stable hyperthyroidism denotes an absence of ophthalmopathy throughout 18 months of follow-up. Participants with hyperthyroidism, aged 18 to 65, were newly diagnosed with under 2 months' duration. A roughly 9.3 ml volume of fresh peripheral blood provided the PBMCs. General observations from the study: Detected in blood as well were most expanded thyroid clonotypes with frequency above 0.001.

Amplifying from RNA transcripts, the study obtained TCR beta CDR3 regions. A first-round RT-PCR used HTBI primers, followed by a second-round multiplex PCR. One entry per CDR3 protein results from TCRdb running MiXCR on the multiplex PCR reads. The data hold roughly 400,000 distinct CDR3 sequences, with 15% observed a single time. With V trimmed by 1 base and J by 1 base, 5 bases remained unmatched. CDR3 length equals 17 residues. This receptor was identified in a woman under 30 with stable Graves' hyperthyroidism. The chain has TRBV12-3 or TRBV12-4 and TRBJ2-3; 10 bases line up with TRBD2. The sequenced sample was peripheral blood. CDR3 bases: TGTGCCAGCAGTTTAGAAGGGACTAGCGCCCGCACAGATACGCAGTATTTT. Residues: CASSLEGTSARTDTQYF.